Below, 19 T cell receptor beta chains from the same sample are listed, as sequenced in a study of CDR3 diversity in severe acne. Via MiXCR, TCRdb re-called the PCR reads, giving one row per CDR3 protein. The table has about 93,000 distinct CDR3 sequences, about 48% seen once. Sequencing used blood. The receptors were sampled from a male donor in good health, serving as a control.

A word on this clonotype: Without the conserved terminal phenylalanine or tryptophan, this CDR3 likely stems from a read error. The genes are TRBV9 and TRBJ1-1, with D possibly being TRBD1 (6 bases). Germline-derived CDR1 and CDR2 are SGDLS and YYNGEE. The germline V and J ends were trimmed by 5 bases and 2 bases, with 10 bases remaining between them. This CDR3 has 13 amino acids. DNA of the CDR3: TGTGCCAGCAGTCGGACAGCTAACACTGAAGCTTTCTTA. Amino acid sequence: CASSRTANTEAFL.

This chain uses TRBV9 with TRBJ2-1; D uncertain. The ends were cut back, 5 bases at V and 6 bases at J, with 12 bases in the middle. Germline loops: CDR1 SGDLS, CDR2 YYNGEE. The CDR3 consists of 13 residues. CDR3 region: CASSFPETNEQFF. The DNA for the CDR3 is TGTGCCAGCAGTTTCCCCGAAACCAATGAGCAGTTCTTC.

The chain employs TRBV25-1 and TRBJ1-2; D is unresolved. CDR1 and CDR2 from the germline V gene are MGHDK and SYGVNS. CDR3 length: 14 residues. V was shortened by 5 bases and J by 0 bases, with 10 bases between the two germline ends. CDR3 nucleotide sequence: TGTGCCAGCAGTTTCAAACAGCCTAACTATGGCTACACCTTC. As protein: CASSFKQPNYGYTF.

This chain links TRBV15 with TRBJ2-3; 8 positions agree with TRBD1. V gave up 8 bases and J gave up 2 bases; unmatched junction bases: 3. Germline V CDR1 and CDR2: LNHNV, YYDKDF (reference sequence). The CDR3 is made up of 13 amino acids. As DNA, the CDR3 is TGTGCCACCGGGACAGGAGCCACAGATACGCAGTATTTT. It codes for CATGTGATDTQYF.

This clonotype was seen ten or more times. This sequence joins TRBV6-6 and TRBJ2-1, with TRBD1 matching over 7 bases. This CDR3 has 13 residues. Germline V gives CDR1 MNHNY, CDR2 SVGAGI (reference sequence). V shed 6 bases, J shed 4 bases, and the junction held 3 bases outside the gene matches. The CDR3 sequence: CASSPQGYNEQFF. The CDR3 coding sequence is TGTGCCAGCAGCCCACAGGGGTACAATGAGCAGTTCTTC.

This clonotype was found many times. This chain uses TRBV30 with TRBJ1-1; D remains unclear. The V and J ends lost 4 bases and 0 bases respectively, with 15 bases between them. This CDR3 is built from 15 residues. Germline-derived CDR1 and CDR2 are GTSNPN and SVGIG (reference sequence). CDR3 bases: TGTGCCTGGAAACCGCCTACGGTCATGAACACTGAAGCTTTCTTT. Translated, it gives CAWKPPTVMNTEAFF.

The J gene is TRBJ1-5, the V gene TRBV7-9; 8 positions agree with TRBD1. Germline V CDR1 and CDR2: SEHNR, FQNEAQ (reference sequence). The CDR3 spans 15 residues. V shed 5 bases, J shed 4 bases, and the junction held 7 bases outside the gene matches. The CDR3 coding sequence is TGTGCCAGCAGCCCGGGGACAGGCCGAAATCAGCCCCAGCATTTT. It encodes CASSPGTGRNQPQHF. Combining the CDR3 with reference TRBV7-9 and TRBJ1-5 gives the whole variable domain DTGVSQNPRHKITKRGQNVTFRCDPISEHNRLYWYRQTLGQGPEFLTYFQNEAQLEKSRLLSDRFSAERPKGSFSTLEIQRTEQGDSAMYLCASSPGTGRNQPQHFGDGTRLSIL.

There are a few counts of this clonotype. Compared with germline, one end of the junction differs, possibly owing to a read error. The chain combines TRBV5-1 with TRBJ2-7; D unresolved. The CDR3 is 14 residues long. Germline V CDR1 and CDR2: SGHRS, YFSETQ. The CDR3 reads CASSPGPAVYEQYF. CDR3 DNA sequence: TGTGCCAGCAGCCCCGGGCCAGCCGTCTACGAGCAGTACTTC.

The chain recombines TRBV20-1 with TRBJ2-5; TRBD1 aligns across 8 bases. V lost 3 bases and J lost 5; bases outside the gene matches: 8. This CDR3 region has 14 residues. Germline CDR1 and CDR2: DFQATT and SNEGSKA (reference sequence). DNA for the CDR3: TGCAGTGCTAGGGAGACAGGGGCCGGGGAGACCCAGTACTTC. It is translated as CSARETGAGETQYF.

This clonotype is medium-sized by share. V is TRBV5-8 and J is TRBJ2-7, with TRBD1 matching over 9 bases. Germline CDR1 reads SGHTS; CDR2 reads YDEGEE. This CDR3 is built from 15 residues. The junction had 4 bases not matched to a gene; V was cut back by 0 bases and J by 3 bases. The CDR3 sequence: CASSLGGQGFYEQYF. The CDR3 bases are TGTGCCAGCAGCTTGGGCGGACAGGGGTTCTACGAGCAGTACTTC.

This clonotype appeared a single time. A read error is possible here, since a much larger clone lies one base away. The chain joins TRBV25-1 to TRBJ1-3; 7 positions agree with TRBD1. CDR1 and CDR2 from the germline V gene are MGHDK and SYGVNS. CDR3 size: 14 residues. The CDR3: CASTPTGTGNTTYF. CDR3 nucleotides: TGTGCCAGCACCCCGACAGGGACTGGAAACACCACATATTTT.

The table lists this clonotype with a few counts. This chain joins TRBV6-5 and TRBJ1-1; TRBD1 matches 7 bases. The CDR3 runs 14 residues. Germline lookup yields CDR1 MNHEY and CDR2 SVGAGI. The V segment lost 4 bases and the J segment 6 bases; nucleotides outside the gene matches: 8. The CDR3 loop is CASSSSQGRSEAFF. DNA of the CDR3: TGTGCCAGCAGTTCTTCACAGGGGAGGTCTGAAGCTTTCTTT.

This clonotype was counted ten times or more. It may be a read error: a sequence one base away is much more abundant. V and J are TRBV3-1 and TRBJ1-5; D is perhaps TRBD1 (6 bases). The CDR3 is 14 residues long. V was pared by 4 bases and J by 3 bases, with 10 bases between. The germline V gene has CDR1 LGHDT and CDR2 YNNKEL (reference sequence). CDR3 residues: CASSPRGNNQPQHF. As DNA, the CDR3 is TGTGCCAGCAGCCCCAGGGGTAACAATCAGCCCCAGCATTTT.

With respect to this clonotype: Because it lacks the conserved phenylalanine or tryptophan at the end, this CDR3 is likely a read error. CDR3 residues: CASGRQETLKAFS. The CDR3 nucleotides read TGTGCCAGCGGAAGGCAGGAAACACTGAAAGCTTTCTCT. The chain carries TRBV6-1 and TRBJ1-1; no clear D gene. The CDR3 is 13 amino acids. V was shortened by 8 bases and J by 9 bases, with 19 bases between the two germline ends. CDR1 is MNHNS and CDR2 is SASEGT in the germline V gene.

The CDR3, as DNA: TGTGCCATCCCCGGGACAGATAACGCCATATATTTT. It encodes CAIPGTDNAIYF. J is TRBJ1-3 and V is TRBV7-9, with TRBD1 matching over 7 bases. Germline values: CDR1 SEHNR, CDR2 FQNEAQ (reference sequence). The CDR3 sequence is 12 residues long. The V segment lost 10 bases and the J segment 11 bases; nucleotides outside the gene matches: 11.

The CDR3: CASSSGTEAPGNTEAFF. The CDR3 nucleotides read TGTGCCAGCAGCTCCGGGACGGAAGCCCCAGGAAACACTGAAGCTTTCTTT. The chain links TRBV7-3 to TRBJ1-1; TRBD1 is a possible D gene (5 bases). V was trimmed by 4 bases and J by 2 bases, leaving 20 bases between them. In germline, CDR1 is SGHTA, CDR2 FQGTGA. The CDR3 totals 17 residues. Filled out from reference TRBV7-3 and TRBJ1-1, the complete variable domain reads GAGVSQTPSNKVTEKGKYVELRCDPISGHTALYWYRQSLGQGPEFLIYFQGTGAADDSGLPNDRFFAVRPEGSVSTLKIQRTERGDSAVYLCASSSGTEAPGNTEAFFGQGTRLTVV.

This clonotype was seen many times. V usage is TRBV3-1 and J usage is TRBJ2-3; no reliable D call. CDR3 length: 17 residues. V was pared by 4 bases and J by 3 bases, with 20 bases between. Germline V lookup: CDR1 LGHDT, CDR2 YNNKEL (reference sequence). CDR3 in amino acids: CASSLNTGEAITDTQYF. CDR3 DNA: TGTGCCAGCAGCCTGAACACCGGAGAGGCTATTACAGATACGCAGTATTTT.

This clonotype was observed a handful of times. The rearrangement joins TRBV20-1 to TRBJ2-7, with 12 nucleotides matching TRBD2. CDR1 DFQATT and CDR2 SNEGSKA come from the germline V gene (reference sequence). V shed 4 bases and J 3 bases; nucleotides not matched to a gene: 4. The CDR3 is 14 amino acids. The CDR3 bases are TGCAGTGCTAATGGACTAGCGGGGAACTACGAGCAGTACTTC. Residues: CSANGLAGNYEQYF.

V usage is TRBV9 and J usage is TRBJ2-7; D not certain. CDR1 and CDR2 (germline): SGDLS, YYNGEE. The CDR3 runs 14 residues. V lost 1 base and J 4 bases, leaving 12 bases between the germline ends. CDR3 DNA sequence: TGTGCCAGCAGCGTATCTGGGTTGGGTTACGAGCAGTACTTC. Encoded protein: CASSVSGLGYEQYF.